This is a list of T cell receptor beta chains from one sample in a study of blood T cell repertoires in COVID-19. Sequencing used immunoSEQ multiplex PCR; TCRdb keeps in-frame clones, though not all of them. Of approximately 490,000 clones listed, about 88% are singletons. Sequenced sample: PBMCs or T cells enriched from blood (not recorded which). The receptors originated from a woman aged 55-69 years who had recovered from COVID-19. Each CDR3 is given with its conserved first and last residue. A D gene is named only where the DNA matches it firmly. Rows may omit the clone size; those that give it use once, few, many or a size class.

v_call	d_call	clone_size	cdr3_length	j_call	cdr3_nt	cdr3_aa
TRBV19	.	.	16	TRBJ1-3	TGTGCCAGTAGGGAGAGGGATCGTTTCTCTGGAAACACCATATATTTT	CASRERDRFSGNTIYF
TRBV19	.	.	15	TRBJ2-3	TGTGCCAGTAGTATAACAGGACAGAGCACAGATACGCAGTATTTT	CASSITGQSTDTQYF
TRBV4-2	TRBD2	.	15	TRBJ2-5	TGTGCCAGCAGCCACGCGGGGGGGGGTCTGGAGACCCAGTACTTC	CASSHAGGGLETQYF
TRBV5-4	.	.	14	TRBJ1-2	TGTGCCAGCAGCTCCGCCCCTTTCGAGTATGGCTACACCTTC	CASSSAPFEYGYTF
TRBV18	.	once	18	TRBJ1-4	TGTGCCAGCTCACCATTCGCGCGTCGGGGGACAACTAATGAAAAACTGTTTTTT	CASSPFARRGTTNEKLFF
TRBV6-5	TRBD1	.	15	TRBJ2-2	TGTGCCAGCAGGACCACCCGGACAGGGGTCGGGGAGCTGTTTTTT	CASRTTRTGVGELFF
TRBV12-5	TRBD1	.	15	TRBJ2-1	TGTGCTACCGCCGCCGGGACAGGGATCTACAATGAGCAGTTCTTC	CATAAGTGIYNEQFF
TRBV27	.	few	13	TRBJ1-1	TGTGCCAGCAGTTCATACAGGGCCACTGAAGCTTTCTTT	CASSSYRATEAFF
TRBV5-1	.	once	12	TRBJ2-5	TGCGCCAGCGGCGAGGGTGGGGAGACCCAGTACTTC	CASGEGGETQYF
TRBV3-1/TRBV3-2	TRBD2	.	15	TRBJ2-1	TGTGCCAGCAGCCTGGGACTAGCGGCTAACAATGAGCAGTTCTTC	CASSLGLAANNEQFF